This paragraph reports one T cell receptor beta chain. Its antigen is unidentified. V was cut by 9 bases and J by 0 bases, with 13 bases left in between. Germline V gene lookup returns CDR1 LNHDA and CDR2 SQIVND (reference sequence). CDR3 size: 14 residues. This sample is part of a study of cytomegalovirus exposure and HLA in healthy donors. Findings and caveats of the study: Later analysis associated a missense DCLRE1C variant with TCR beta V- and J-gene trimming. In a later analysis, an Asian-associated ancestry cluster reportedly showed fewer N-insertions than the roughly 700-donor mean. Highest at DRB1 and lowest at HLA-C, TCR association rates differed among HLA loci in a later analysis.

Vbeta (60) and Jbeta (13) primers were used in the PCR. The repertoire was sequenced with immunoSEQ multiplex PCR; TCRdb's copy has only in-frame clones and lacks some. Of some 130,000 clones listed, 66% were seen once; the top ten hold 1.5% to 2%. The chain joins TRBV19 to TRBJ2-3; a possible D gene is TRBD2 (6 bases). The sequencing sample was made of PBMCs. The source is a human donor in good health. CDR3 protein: CASSGLGSTDTQYF. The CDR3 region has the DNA TGTGCCAGCTCGGGACTGGGAAGCACAGATACGCAGTATTTT.